Listed below are T cell receptor beta chains from one sample, sequenced in a study of T cell changes during pregnancy in multiple sclerosis. Here immunoSEQ multiplex PCR was the method, and the copy in TCRdb shows in-frame clones only, minus some. The sample has approximately 71,000 clones; approximately 90% are singletons. This specimen consisted of peripheral blood, obtained in the third trimester of pregnancy. These receptors came from a female donor with multiple sclerosis, enrolled in a pregnancy study. CDR3s include the opening cysteine and the closing phenylalanine or tryptophan. The D gene is left open where the match is weak. Clone size is shown for a subset of rows, as once, few, many or a class of expanded clone.

J	D	size	V	DNA	CDR3
TRBJ2-7	NA	once	TRBV1	TGCACCAGCAGCCGACGTCCGGCCGAAGGGGTTTCCTACGAGCAGTACTTC	CTSSRRPAEGVSYEQYF
TRBJ2-3	TRBD1	NA	TRBV15	TGTGCCACCAGCAGAGGCGGACAGGGGGCATTAGATACGCAGTATTTT	CATSRGGQGALDTQYF
TRBJ2-1	NA	NA	TRBV9	TGTGCCAGCAGCGTAGTTGGGAGTACCTACAATGAGCAGTTCTTC	CASSVVGSTYNEQFF
TRBJ1-6	NA	NA	TRBV29-1	TGCAGCGTTGGTCAGGGGAATTCACCCCTCCACTTT	CSVGQGNSPLHF
TRBJ2-7	NA	NA	TRBV11-1	TGTGCCAGCAGCGTGGAGTCCGAGCAGTACTTC	CASSVESEQYF
TRBJ2-7	NA	NA	TRBV18	TGTGCCAGCTCACCCGGGTTAACCTACGAGCAGTACTTC	CASSPGLTYEQYF
TRBJ1-5	NA	NA	TRBV25-1	TGTGCCAGCAGTGATCCGATGGGCGGCAATCAGCCCCAGCATTTT	CASSDPMGGNQPQHF
TRBJ2-1	TRBD2	once	TRBV29-1	TGCAGCGTTGAAAGGGGACTAGCGGGGGCCTACAATGAGCAGTTCTTC	CSVERGLAGAYNEQFF
TRBJ2-7	TRBD1	NA	TRBV6-5	TGTGCCAGCAGCATCGGGACAGTGGGATACGAGCAGTACTTC	CASSIGTVGYEQYF
TRBJ1-5	NA	NA	TRBV11-2	TGTGCCAGCAGCTTAGATGGGGGGAGCAATCAGCCCCAGCATTTT	CASSLDGGSNQPQHF
TRBJ1-3	NA	few	TRBV7-6	TGTGCCAGCAGCCGGGACTGGGGCTCTGGAAACACCATATATTTT	CASSRDWGSGNTIYF
TRBJ2-2	NA	NA	TRBV18	TGTGCCAGCCTTACATCGAACACCGGGGAGCTGTTTTTT	CASLTSNTGELFF
TRBJ1-1	NA	NA	TRBV28	TGTGCCAGCAGTTTGCCGGTCTGGAGTGGTGAAGCTTTCTTT	CASSLPVWSGEAFF
TRBJ2-1	TRBD2	NA	TRBV30	TGTGCCTGGAGCGGACTAGCGGGAGTGCCCAATGAGCAGTTCTTC	CAWSGLAGVPNEQFF
TRBJ1-3	NA	NA	TRBV6-5	TGTGCCAGCAGTTACTACGACAGCTCTGGAAACACCATATATTTT	CASSYYDSSGNTIYF
TRBJ2-2	TRBD2	NA	TRBV5-1	TGCGCCAGCAGCCCGGGACTAGCGGGAGCGGTCACCGGGGAGCTGTTTTTT	CASSPGLAGAVTGELFF
TRBJ2-2	TRBD2	NA	TRBV18	TGTGCCAGCTCACCGCGAGGACTAGGCGGCAACACCGGGGAGCTGTTTTTT	CASSPRGLGGNTGELFF
TRBJ2-2	TRBD2	NA	TRBV7-9	TGTGCCAGCGGTGGACTAGCGGATTTCGCGAACACCGGGGAGCTGTTTTTT	CASGGLADFANTGELFF
TRBJ2-7	NA	once	TRBV4-3	TGCGCCAGCAGCCAAGACAGGGGCTCCTACGAGCAGTACTTC	CASSQDRGSYEQYF
TRBJ2-1	TRBD1	NA	TRBV28	TGTGCCAGCATTACAGGGGGCGCGGGGAATGAGCAGTTCTTC	CASITGGAGNEQFF
TRBJ1-5	NA	NA	TRBV6-1	TGTGCCACCCTTGACCCCGGTGCGGGTCAGCCCCAGCATTTT	CATLDPGAGQPQHF
TRBJ1-4	NA	NA	TRBV19	TGTGCCAGTAGTACCAGCAGGGAAACCGGGGAAAAACTGTTTTTT	CASSTSRETGEKLFF
TRBJ1-1	TRBD1	NA	TRBV4-1	TGCGCCAGCAGCCATCCCGGGACAGGGGATACTGAAGCTTTCTTT	CASSHPGTGDTEAFF